One and the same sample provided the 9 T cell receptor beta chains below, sequenced in a study of control samples from healthy donors and cancer patients. Sequenced by immunoSEQ multiplex PCR; TCRdb stores in-frame clones only, minus some. The data contain under 200,000 clones, 90% to 95% of them singletons. The source material was blood. These receptors were collected from a woman aged 25 to 39 in good health.

The V and J genes are TRBV11-2 and TRBJ2-7; TRBD1 matches 8 bases. From germline, CDR1 is SGHAT and CDR2 FQNNGV. The CDR3 runs to 13 residues. V shed 0 bases, J shed 7 bases, and the junction held 2 bases outside the gene matches. CDR3 DNA: TGTGCCAGCAGCTTAGACAGGGGGCGGGAGCAGTACTTC. Translation: CASSLDRGREQYF. The variable domain in full, with the rest retrieved from reference TRBV11-2 and TRBJ2-7, is EAGVAQSPRYKIIEKRQSVAFWCNPISGHATLYWYQQILGQGPKLLIQFQNNGVVDDSQLPKDRFSAERLKGVDSTLKIQPAKLEDSAVYLCASSLDRGREQYFGPGTRLTVT.

This clone was seen only once. This chain uses TRBV2 with TRBJ1-2; tentatively, D is TRBD1 (5 bases). This CDR3 region has 15 residues. CDR1 and CDR2 (germline): SNHLY, FYNNEI. Trimming removed 2 bases at V and 2 bases at J, with 12 bases between. In DNA, the CDR3 is TGTGCCAGCAGTGAATTTAGGGGCCCGAACTATGGCTACACCTTC. This sequence encodes CASSEFRGPNYGYTF.

The rearrangement links TRBV30 to TRBJ1-1; D might be TRBD1 (5 bases). The CDR3 is 13 amino acids. Trimming shortened V by 0 bases and J by 5 bases, and 10 bases separated the two germline ends. Germline V lookup: CDR1 GTSNPN, CDR2 SVGIG (reference sequence). CDR3 protein: CAWSVGARTEAFF. The DNA for the CDR3 is TGTGCCTGGAGTGTAGGGGCGCGAACTGAAGCTTTCTTT. Full variable domain (remainder filled in from reference TRBV30 and TRBJ1-1): SQTIHQWPATLVQPVGSPLSLECTVEGTSNPNLYWYRQAAGRGLQLLFYSVGIGQISSEVPQNLSASRPQDRQFILSSKKLLLSDSGFYLCAWSVGARTEAFFGQGTRLTVV.

This chain connects TRBV29-1 to TRBJ2-7, with 8 bases fitting TRBD1. This CDR3 has 14 residues. The ends lost 6 bases at V and 3 bases at J; junction bases unmatched: 10. The germline V gene encodes CDR1 SQVTM and CDR2 ANQGSEA. CDR3 sequence: CSVRTGSSFYEQYF. CDR3 sequence (DNA): TGCAGCGTGCGGACAGGGAGCTCCTTCTACGAGCAGTACTTC.

This clone was recorded only once. This chain links TRBV6-1 with TRBJ2-1; 7 bases match TRBD1. Germline loops: CDR1 MNHNS, CDR2 SASEGT. V lost 1 base to trimming and J lost 2 bases; unmatched junction nucleotides: 2. The length of the CDR3 is 15 residues. CDR3 in amino acids: CASSEGQGAYNEQFF. CDR3 DNA sequence: TGTGCCAGCAGTGAAGGGCAGGGGGCCTACAATGAGCAGTTCTTC.

The J gene is TRBJ1-1, the V gene TRBV6-4; D gene unclear. The CDR3 extends over 15 amino acids. V lost 0 bases and J lost 0, with 8 bases in between. Germline CDR1 reads MRHNA; CDR2 reads SNTAGT. In DNA form, the CDR3 reads TGTGCCAGCAGTGACTCGGACGGCCTGAACACTGAAGCTTTCTTT. It yields the protein CASSDSDGLNTEAFF.

V and J are TRBV19 and TRBJ2-2; 11 bases line up with TRBD2. The ends lost 6 bases at V and 0 bases at J; junction bases unmatched: 3. The CDR3 spans 16 residues. Germline lookup yields CDR1 LNHDA and CDR2 SQIVND (reference sequence). CDR3 region: CASSRTSGSNTGELFF. CDR3 in DNA: TGTGCCAGTAGCCGGACTAGCGGGTCGAACACCGGGGAGCTGTTTTTT.

In this sample, this clone turned up a few times. CDR3 nucleotides: TGTGCCAGCAGCGTAGTAGCGGGGGGGCTGTACAATGAGCAGTTCTTC. Translating gives CASSVVAGGLYNEQFF. The gene calls are TRBV9 and TRBJ2-1; 11 bases line up with TRBD2. Trimming took 0 bases from V and 4 from J; bases not matched to a gene: 3. In germline, CDR1 is SGDLS, CDR2 YYNGEE. The CDR3 is made up of 16 amino acids.

The CDR3 bases are TGTGCCAGCAGTTTAACACGAAACTATGGCTACACCTTC. It encodes CASSLTRNYGYTF. V and J are TRBV28 and TRBJ1-2; D gene unclear. Trimming took off 2 bases at V and 2 bases at J, with 6 bases between the two ends. The CDR3 is made up of 13 amino acids. Germline CDR1 is MDHEN and CDR2 is SYDVKM.